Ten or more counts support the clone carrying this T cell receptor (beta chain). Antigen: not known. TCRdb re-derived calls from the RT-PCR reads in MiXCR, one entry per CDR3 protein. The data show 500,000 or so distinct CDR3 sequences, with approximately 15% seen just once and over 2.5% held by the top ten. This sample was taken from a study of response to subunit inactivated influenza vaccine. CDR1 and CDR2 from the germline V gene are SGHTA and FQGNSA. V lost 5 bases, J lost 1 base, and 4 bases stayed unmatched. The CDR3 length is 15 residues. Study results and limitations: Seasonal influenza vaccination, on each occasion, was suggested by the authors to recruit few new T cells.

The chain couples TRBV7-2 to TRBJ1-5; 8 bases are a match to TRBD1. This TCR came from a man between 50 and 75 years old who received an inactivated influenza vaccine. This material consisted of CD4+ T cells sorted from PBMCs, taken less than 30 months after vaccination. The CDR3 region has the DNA TGTGCCAGCAGCACCGGACAGGGAAGCAATCAGCCCCAGCATTTT. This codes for CASSTGQGSNQPQHF.